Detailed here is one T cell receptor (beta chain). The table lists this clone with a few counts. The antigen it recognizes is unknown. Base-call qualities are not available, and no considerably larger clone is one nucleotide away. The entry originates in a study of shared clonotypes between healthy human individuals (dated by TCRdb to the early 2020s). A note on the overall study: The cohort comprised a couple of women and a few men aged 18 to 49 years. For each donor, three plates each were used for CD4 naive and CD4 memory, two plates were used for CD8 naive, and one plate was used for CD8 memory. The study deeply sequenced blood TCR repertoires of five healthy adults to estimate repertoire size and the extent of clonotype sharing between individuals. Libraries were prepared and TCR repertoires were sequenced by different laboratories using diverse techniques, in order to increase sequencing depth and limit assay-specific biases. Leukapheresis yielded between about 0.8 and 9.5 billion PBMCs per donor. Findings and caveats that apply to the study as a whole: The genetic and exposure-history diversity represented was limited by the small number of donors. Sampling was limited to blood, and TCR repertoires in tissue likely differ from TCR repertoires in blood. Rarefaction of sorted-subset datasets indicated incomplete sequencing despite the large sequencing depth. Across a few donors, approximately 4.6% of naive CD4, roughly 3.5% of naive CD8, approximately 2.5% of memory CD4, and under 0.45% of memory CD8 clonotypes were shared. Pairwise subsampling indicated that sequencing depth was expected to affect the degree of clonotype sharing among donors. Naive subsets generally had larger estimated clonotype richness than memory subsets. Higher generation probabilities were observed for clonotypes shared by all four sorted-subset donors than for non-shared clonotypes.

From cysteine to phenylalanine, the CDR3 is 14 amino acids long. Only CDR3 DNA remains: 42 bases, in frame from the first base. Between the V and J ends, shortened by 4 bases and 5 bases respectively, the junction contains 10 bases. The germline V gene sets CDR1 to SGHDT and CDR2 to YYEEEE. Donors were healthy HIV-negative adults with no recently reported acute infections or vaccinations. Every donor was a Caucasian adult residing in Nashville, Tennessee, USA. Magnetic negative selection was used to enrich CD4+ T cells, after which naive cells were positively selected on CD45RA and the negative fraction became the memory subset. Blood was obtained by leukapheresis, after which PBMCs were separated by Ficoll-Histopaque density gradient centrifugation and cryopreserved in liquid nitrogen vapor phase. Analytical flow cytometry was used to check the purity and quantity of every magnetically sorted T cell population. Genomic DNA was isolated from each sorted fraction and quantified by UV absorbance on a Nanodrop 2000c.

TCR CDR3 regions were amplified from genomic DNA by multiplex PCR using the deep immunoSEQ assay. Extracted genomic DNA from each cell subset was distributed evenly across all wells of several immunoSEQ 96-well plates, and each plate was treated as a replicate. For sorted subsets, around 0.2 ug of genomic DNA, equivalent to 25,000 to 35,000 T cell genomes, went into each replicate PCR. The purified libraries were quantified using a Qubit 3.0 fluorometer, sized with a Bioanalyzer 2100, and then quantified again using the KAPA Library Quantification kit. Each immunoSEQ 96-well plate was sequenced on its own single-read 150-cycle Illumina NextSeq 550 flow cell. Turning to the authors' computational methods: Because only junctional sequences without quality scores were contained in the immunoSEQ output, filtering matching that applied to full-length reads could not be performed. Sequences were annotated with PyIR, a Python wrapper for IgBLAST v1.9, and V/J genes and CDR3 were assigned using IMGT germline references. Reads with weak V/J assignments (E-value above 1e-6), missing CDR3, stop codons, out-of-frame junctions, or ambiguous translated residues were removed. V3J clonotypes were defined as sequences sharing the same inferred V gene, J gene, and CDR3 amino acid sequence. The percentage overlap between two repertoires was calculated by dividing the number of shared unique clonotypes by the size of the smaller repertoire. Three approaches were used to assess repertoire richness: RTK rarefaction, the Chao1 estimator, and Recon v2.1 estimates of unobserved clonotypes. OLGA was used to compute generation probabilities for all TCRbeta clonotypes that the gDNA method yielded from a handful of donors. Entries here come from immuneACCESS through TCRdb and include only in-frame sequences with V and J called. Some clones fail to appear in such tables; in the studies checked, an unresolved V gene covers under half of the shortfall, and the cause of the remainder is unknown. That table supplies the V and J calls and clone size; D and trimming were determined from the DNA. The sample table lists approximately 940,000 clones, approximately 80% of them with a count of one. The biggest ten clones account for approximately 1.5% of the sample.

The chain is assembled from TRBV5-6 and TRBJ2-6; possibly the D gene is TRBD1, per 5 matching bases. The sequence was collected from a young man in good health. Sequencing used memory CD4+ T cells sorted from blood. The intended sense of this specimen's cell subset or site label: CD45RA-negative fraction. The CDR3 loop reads CASSGAARANVLTF. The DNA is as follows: TGTGCCAGCAGCGGGGCGGCGCGGGCCAACGTCCTGACTTTC.